This T cell receptor beta chain was sequenced for a study of cytomegalovirus exposure and HLA in healthy donors. The wider study: A data release that came early held about 89 million unique TCRs from HLA-typed donors.

V was trimmed by 1 base and J by 4 bases, leaving 11 bases between them. Germline values: CDR1 SGHTA, CDR2 FQGNSA. The CDR3 totals 15 residues. Primers included in the PCR were 60 Vbeta and 13 Jbeta primers. Some clones are missing from TCRdb's copy, which holds only in-frame ones; the method was immunoSEQ multiplex PCR. This table holds 150,000 to 180,000 clones, over 70% found once. Input material: PBMCs. The receptor's source is a man aged 30-40 years in good health and CMV-seropositive. The rearrangement joins TRBV7-2 to TRBJ1-3, with D possibly matching TRBD1 (6 bases). The CDR3 DNA reads as TGTGCCAGCAGCTTAGGGGCAGGGGTAGGAAACACCATATATTTT. Its protein is CASSLGAGVGNTIYF.